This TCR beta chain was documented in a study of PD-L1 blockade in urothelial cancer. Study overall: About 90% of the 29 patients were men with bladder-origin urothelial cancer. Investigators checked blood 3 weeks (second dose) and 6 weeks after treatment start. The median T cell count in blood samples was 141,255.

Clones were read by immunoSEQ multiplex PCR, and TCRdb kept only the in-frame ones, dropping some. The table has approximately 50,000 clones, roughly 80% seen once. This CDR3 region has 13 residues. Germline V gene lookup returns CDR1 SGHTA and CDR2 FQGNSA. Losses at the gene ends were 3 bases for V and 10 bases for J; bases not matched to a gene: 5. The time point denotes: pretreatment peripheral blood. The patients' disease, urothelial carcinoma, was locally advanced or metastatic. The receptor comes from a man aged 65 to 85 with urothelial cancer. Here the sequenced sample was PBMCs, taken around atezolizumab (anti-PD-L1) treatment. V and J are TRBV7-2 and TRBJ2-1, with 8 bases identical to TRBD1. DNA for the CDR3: TGTGCCAGCAGCTTGGACACAGGGGGAGAGCAGTTCTTC. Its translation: CASSLDTGGEQFF.